These T cell receptor beta chains were read from a single sample in a study of monozygotic twins with inflammatory bowel disease. TCRdb reprocessed the 5' RACE reads and reports one entry per CDR3 protein, with no DNA. The sample table sets out a few hundred thousand distinct CDR3 sequences. Material for sequencing was blood. The receptors stem from a human donor with ulcerative colitis or Crohn's disease, or a healthy co-twin of an affected twin (not recorded which). The CDR3 runs from the conserved cysteine through the conserved F or W.

j_call v_call cdr3_aa
TRBJ2-2 TRBV11-2 CASSLVGQGNTGELFF
TRBJ2-7 TRBV24-1 CATSQSGRDYEQYF
TRBJ2-1 TRBV23-1 CASSQHIPGLAGGHPYNEQFF
TRBJ2-7 TRBV3-1 CASIRAGSYEQYF
TRBJ1-1 TRBV7-2 CASRVGANTEAFF
TRBJ2-7 TRBV11-2 CASSLRGGRFYEQYF
TRBJ2-5 TRBV6-1 CASTVDWGAWETQYF
TRBJ1-1 TRBV30 CAWTIRPFNTEAFF
TRBJ1-2 TRBV3-1 CASSLRAQYGYTF
TRBJ2-7 TRBV2 CASSDPQRSTYEQYF
TRBJ1-2 TRBV20-1 CSARDDPGQPEVYTF
TRBJ2-5 TRBV5-6 CASSLAGGNPPETQYF
TRBJ2-7 TRBV2 CASSEEGTQYF
TRBJ2-2 TRBV5-1 CASSLEGNTGELFF
TRBJ2-3 TRBV9 CASSVSSTGTDTQYF
TRBJ2-3 TRBV27 CASSPGLAGVGDTQYF
TRBJ2-3 TRBV10-3 CAISPSGSGESTQYF
TRBJ1-6 TRBV4-3 CASSQAPGTGLNSPLHF
TRBJ1-2 TRBV5-6 CASSPTGPGYGYTF
TRBJ2-1 TRBV6-1 CASRGNRDYEQFF
TRBJ2-5 TRBV6-6 CASRRSQETQYF
TRBJ2-5 TRBV21-1 CASSRGGGSLYQETQYF
TRBJ2-5 TRBV3-1 CASSQARYQETQYF
TRBJ2-5 TRBV12-3/TRBV12-4 CASSPYQAGQETQYF
TRBJ2-3 TRBV5-4 CASSFDFGTTSTDTQYF
TRBJ1-4 TRBV10-3 CAISASPNRDREKLFF
TRBJ2-1 TRBV5-1 CASSFPGLATYNEQFF
TRBJ1-1 TRBV6-5 CASSYTGEFTEAFF
TRBJ2-3 TRBV6-5 CASRYTDTQYF
TRBJ2-1 TRBV5-5 CASSHPGQRAYNEQFF
TRBJ1-1 TRBV5-1 CASSQTGDMNTEAFF
TRBJ2-3 TRBV5-1 CASSKDRGDTDTQYF
TRBJ2-6 TRBV5-1 CASSLAGGISGANVLTF
TRBJ1-2 TRBV29-1 CSVGTGGNHGYTF
TRBJ1-2 TRBV28 CASSRGGLYGDGYTF
TRBJ2-3 TRBV29-1 CSVQPGIHTDTQYF
TRBJ1-6 TRBV12-3/TRBV12-4 CASSRIGNSPLHF
TRBJ2-1 TRBV27 CASSQRTSGRNEQFF
TRBJ1-4 TRBV4-1 CASSQVEGFSEKLFF
TRBJ2-1 TRBV6-2/TRBV6-3 CASRTSGRLNSYNEQFF
TRBJ2-1 TRBV4-3 CASSQEFQRGYNEQFF
TRBJ2-7 TRBV14 CASSPEAGVTYEQYF
TRBJ2-3 TRBV5-4 CASSPRQGTDTQYF
TRBJ2-1 TRBV29-1 CSPRMAQGNEQFF
TRBJ2-7 TRBV7-2 CASSARLAVQGYEQYF
TRBJ1-1 TRBV12-3/TRBV12-4 CASSLTGGTFF
TRBJ2-2 TRBV29-1 CSVADTGSGELFF
TRBJ1-2 TRBV6-6 CASSYASGNYGYTF
TRBJ2-1 TRBV5-1 CASSWNLQKRSYNEQFF
TRBJ2-1 TRBV27 CASSLAIQGTEQFF
TRBJ2-2 TRBV28 CATPDRNTGELFF
TRBJ2-7 TRBV2 CATGQGKYEQYF
TRBJ1-5 TRBV10-3 CAISNREGQPQHF
TRBJ2-2 TRBV6-1 CASSEAAVYTGELFF
TRBJ1-2 TRBV10-3 CAILMLGQGGKSYGYTF
TRBJ1-6 TRBV7-9 CASSLDSRVEGSPLHF
TRBJ1-1 TRBV6-5 CASRSDKNTEAFF